This record covers a single TCR beta chain. This entry comes from a study of blood T cell repertoires in COVID-19. Assay used: immunoSEQ multiplex PCR; TCRdb lists only in-frame clones, some missing. The sample records about 57,000 clones, about 91% being singletons. After removal of 5 bases from V and 1 base from J, the junction contained 4 bases not matched to a gene. The length of the CDR3 is 14 residues. Germline CDR1 is MDHEN and CDR2 is SYDVKM. The chain links TRBV28 to TRBJ1-2; 7 bases are shared with TRBD1. The source material was peripheral blood. The source is a man in his 60s with acute or convalescent COVID-19. Here the CDR3 DNA reads TGTGCCAGCAGTGGACAGGTTTTTAACTATGGCTACACCTTC. It codes for CASSGQVFNYGYTF.